Listed here is a single T cell receptor beta chain. The data originate from a study of blood T cell repertoires in COVID-19. Whole-study context: The United States, Italy and Spain supplied acute and convalescent COVID-19 samples.

Losses at the gene ends were 5 bases for V and 4 bases for J; bases not matched to a gene: 7. The CDR3 is 15 amino acids. Germline V gene lookup returns CDR1 SGHTS and CDR2 YDEGEE. Per the study methods: Estimated nucleated cell counts came from reference gene primer amplification. Clones were sequenced by immunoSEQ multiplex PCR, and TCRdb holds only the in-frame ones, with some missing. D and trimming come from the DNA, and the V and J calls and clone size come from that table. This table has about 150,000 clones, roughly 87% appearing once. The gene calls are TRBV5-8 and TRBJ2-1, with TRBD2 matching 9 bases. The receptor was derived from a woman aged 55-70 years with active or convalescent COVID-19. Sequenced input: peripheral blood. The CDR3 DNA reads as TGTGCCAGCAGTTCCGGGACTAGCTCTTACAATGAGCAGTTCTTC. Encoded protein: CASSSGTSSYNEQFF.